Listed below are T cell receptor beta chains from one sample, sequenced in a study of response to subunit inactivated influenza vaccine. TCRdb independently ran MiXCR on the RT-PCR reads; one entry per CDR3 protein. The sample has hundreds of thousands of distinct CDR3 sequences, under 15% seen once. The sequences come from PBMCs from blood, collected more than 35 days after vaccination. Receptors originate from a man aged 45-65 years who received an inactivated influenza vaccine. Both conserved end residues are part of each CDR3. Each record gives: clone size, V gene, D gene, J gene, CDR3 DNA, CDR3 protein. The D gene is left open where the match is weak. Not every row has a clone size; where given, it reads once, few, many or a size class.

abundance: few; v_gene: TRBV5-1; d_gene: -; j_gene: TRBJ2-7; CDR3nt: TGCGCCAGCAGCTTGGAGGGACCGAGGAGGTACGAGCAGTACTTC; CDR3aa: CASSLEGPRRYEQYF
abundance: many; v_gene: TRBV5-1; d_gene: -; j_gene: TRBJ2-5; CDR3nt: TGCGCCAGCAGCTTGGTACAGGGCCAAGAGACCCAGTACTTC; CDR3aa: CASSLVQGQETQYF
abundance: few; v_gene: TRBV7-9; d_gene: -; j_gene: TRBJ2-7; CDR3nt: TGTGCCAGCAGCTTAGGGTTCGGCACAACGATTCTTGACGAGCAGTACTTC; CDR3aa: CASSLGFGTTILDEQYF
abundance: -; v_gene: TRBV4-1; d_gene: -; j_gene: TRBJ1-2; CDR3nt: TGCGCCAGCAGCCTAAGAACGACCGACTATGGCTACACCTTC; CDR3aa: CASSLRTTDYGYTF
abundance: -; v_gene: TRBV7-9; d_gene: -; j_gene: TRBJ2-7; CDR3nt: TGTGCCAGCAGCCCCCCCAACAGGAGAGAGCAGTACTTC; CDR3aa: CASSPPNRREQYF
abundance: few; v_gene: TRBV20-1; d_gene: -; j_gene: TRBJ2-6; CDR3nt: TGCAGTGCTAGAACCGGGACACAGTACTCTGGGGCCAACGTCCTGACTTTC; CDR3aa: CSARTGTQYSGANVLTF
abundance: few; v_gene: TRBV10-3; d_gene: -; j_gene: TRBJ1-4; CDR3nt: TGTGCCATCAGCCCTGGACTGGTCGATGAAAAACTGTTTTTT; CDR3aa: CAISPGLVDEKLFF
abundance: few; v_gene: TRBV24-1; d_gene: TRBD1; j_gene: TRBJ2-7; CDR3nt: TGTGCCACCCCCCACCGGGACAGGAACTCCTACGAGCAGTACTTC; CDR3aa: CATPHRDRNSYEQYF
abundance: -; v_gene: TRBV4-3; d_gene: -; j_gene: TRBJ2-4; CDR3nt: TGCGCCAGCAGCCAAGAGGCGCGACTATTGGCCAAAAACATTCAGTACTTC; CDR3aa: CASSQEARLLAKNIQYF
abundance: few; v_gene: TRBV7-2; d_gene: -; j_gene: TRBJ2-3; CDR3nt: TGTGCCAGCAGCCCGGGACACCACCGATTTACAGATACGCAGTATTTT; CDR3aa: CASSPGHHRFTDTQYF
abundance: many; v_gene: TRBV20-1; d_gene: TRBD1; j_gene: TRBJ2-4; CDR3nt: TGCAGTGCACGGACAGGGGGCAACATTCAGTACTTC; CDR3aa: CSARTGGNIQYF
abundance: -; v_gene: TRBV28; d_gene: -; j_gene: TRBJ2-7; CDR3nt: TGTGCCAGCACTCGGGCGGAAAGCTCCTACGAGCAGTACTTC; CDR3aa: CASTRAESSYEQYF
abundance: few; v_gene: TRBV12-3/TRBV12-4; d_gene: -; j_gene: TRBJ1-3; CDR3nt: TGTGCCAGCAGTTCTTACGACACCATATATTTT; CDR3aa: CASSSYDTIYF
abundance: few; v_gene: TRBV20-1; d_gene: -; j_gene: TRBJ1-5; CDR3nt: TGCAGTGCTGGGACCTATAGCAATCAGCCCCAGCATTTT; CDR3aa: CSAGTYSNQPQHF
abundance: many; v_gene: TRBV11-2; d_gene: -; j_gene: TRBJ2-3; CDR3nt: TGTGCCAGCAGCTTATTAGTGTCAGATACGCAGTATTTT; CDR3aa: CASSLLVSDTQYF
abundance: many; v_gene: TRBV6-5; d_gene: TRBD1; j_gene: TRBJ1-1; CDR3nt: TGTGCCAGCAGTTACGGTTACAGGGGGCGCGACACTGAAGCTTTCTTT; CDR3aa: CASSYGYRGRDTEAFF
abundance: -; v_gene: TRBV24-1; d_gene: -; j_gene: TRBJ2-5; CDR3nt: TGTGCCACCAGTGATGCAGCTCATGCGGGAGAGACCCAGTACTTC; CDR3aa: CATSDAAHAGETQYF
abundance: -; v_gene: TRBV29-1; d_gene: -; j_gene: TRBJ2-7; CDR3nt: TGCAGCGTTGAGATCTTCGGGGGACGGGAAGACCCCTACGAGCAGTACTTC; CDR3aa: CSVEIFGGREDPYEQYF
abundance: few; v_gene: TRBV7-2; d_gene: -; j_gene: TRBJ2-5; CDR3nt: TGTGCCAGCAGCTTTCGGTGGGAGACCCAGTACTTC; CDR3aa: CASSFRWETQYF
abundance: few; v_gene: TRBV12-3/TRBV12-4; d_gene: -; j_gene: TRBJ1-5; CDR3nt: TGTGCCAGCAGTTTTGAGGGTACCGATAATAGCAATCAGCCCCAGCATTTT; CDR3aa: CASSFEGTDNSNQPQHF
abundance: few; v_gene: TRBV12-3/TRBV12-4; d_gene: -; j_gene: TRBJ1-2; CDR3nt: TGTGCCAGCAGTTTAGCCCACCAGGGGCCTAGGGATGGCTACACCTTC; CDR3aa: CASSLAHQGPRDGYTF
abundance: few; v_gene: TRBV5-5; d_gene: -; j_gene: TRBJ1-5; CDR3nt: TGTGCCAGCAGCGCGGACATATTCAATCAGCCCCAGCATTTT; CDR3aa: CASSADIFNQPQHF
abundance: -; v_gene: TRBV9; d_gene: -; j_gene: TRBJ2-3; CDR3nt: TGTGCCAGCAGCGTAGATCTCCCCGATACGCAGTATTTT; CDR3aa: CASSVDLPDTQYF
abundance: -; v_gene: TRBV7-9; d_gene: -; j_gene: TRBJ1-2; CDR3nt: TGTGCCAGCAGCTTTACAGTCGACTATGGCTACACCTTC; CDR3aa: CASSFTVDYGYTF
abundance: many; v_gene: TRBV6-2/TRBV6-3; d_gene: TRBD1; j_gene: TRBJ2-7; CDR3nt: TGTGCCAGCACCCCTATGGTGATTCCCGGGACAGGGAGGTTCTACGAGCAGTACTTC; CDR3aa: CASTPMVIPGTGRFYEQYF
abundance: few; v_gene: TRBV6-1; d_gene: TRBD2; j_gene: TRBJ2-7; CDR3nt: TGTGCCAGCAGTCCCCCGGGGGGGACCCTCTACGAGCAGTACTTC; CDR3aa: CASSPPGGTLYEQYF
abundance: -; v_gene: TRBV4-3; d_gene: -; j_gene: TRBJ2-7; CDR3nt: TGCGCCAGCAGCCAGGAGAAACGGCGGGAGCAGTACTTC; CDR3aa: CASSQEKRREQYF
abundance: -; v_gene: TRBV2; d_gene: TRBD1; j_gene: TRBJ2-5; CDR3nt: TGTGCCAGCAGTTTATCCAGGGACAGGGGGCGGCAAGAGACCCAGTACTTC; CDR3aa: CASSLSRDRGRQETQYF
abundance: -; v_gene: TRBV3-1; d_gene: -; j_gene: TRBJ2-3; CDR3nt: TGTGCCTTCTGTTTTTTGGGCCCGAGGGCTGACGGCACAGATACGCAGTATTTT; CDR3aa: CAFCFLGPRADGTDTQYF
abundance: -; v_gene: TRBV30; d_gene: TRBD1; j_gene: TRBJ1-2; CDR3nt: TGTGCCTGGAGTGTAGGCAGGGGGGCCTATGGCTACACCTTC; CDR3aa: CAWSVGRGAYGYTF
abundance: -; v_gene: TRBV6-6; d_gene: -; j_gene: TRBJ1-3; CDR3nt: TGTGCCAGCACCAGTTACGGCGGAAACACCATATATTTT; CDR3aa: CASTSYGGNTIYF
abundance: few; v_gene: TRBV7-2; d_gene: -; j_gene: TRBJ2-7; CDR3nt: TGTGCCAGCAGCTTAGCTAGCGTCTACGAGCAGTACTTC; CDR3aa: CASSLASVYEQYF
abundance: -; v_gene: TRBV12-3/TRBV12-4; d_gene: -; j_gene: TRBJ2-3; CDR3nt: TGTGCCAGCAGTTCCTGGGGGCCGGAGCTCACAGATACGCAGTATTTT; CDR3aa: CASSSWGPELTDTQYF
abundance: few; v_gene: TRBV10-3; d_gene: TRBD2; j_gene: TRBJ2-2; CDR3nt: TGTGCCATCAGTGATTTTTCCCGGACTAGCGGGAGGGGCACCGGGGAGCTGTTTTTT; CDR3aa: CAISDFSRTSGRGTGELFF
abundance: many; v_gene: TRBV27; d_gene: -; j_gene: TRBJ2-7; CDR3nt: TGTGCCAGCAGCCTATTGCCTCTACCCTACGAGCAGTACTTC; CDR3aa: CASSLLPLPYEQYF
abundance: many; v_gene: TRBV6-5; d_gene: -; j_gene: TRBJ2-5; CDR3nt: TGTGCCAGCAGTTACGGGGAGACCCAGTACTTC; CDR3aa: CASSYGETQYF
abundance: few; v_gene: TRBV12-3/TRBV12-4; d_gene: TRBD1; j_gene: TRBJ2-1; CDR3nt: TGTGCCACCACCTGGACAGGGGGCCTTGGGTCCTACAATGAGCAGTTCTTC; CDR3aa: CATTWTGGLGSYNEQFF
abundance: -; v_gene: TRBV29-1; d_gene: -; j_gene: TRBJ2-7; CDR3nt: TGCAGCGTCGGACTTTCCTACGAGCAGTACTTC; CDR3aa: CSVGLSYEQYF
abundance: -; v_gene: TRBV7-8; d_gene: -; j_gene: TRBJ1-1; CDR3nt: TGTGCCAGCAGCTTAGGGAGGCTCGCTGAAGCTTTCTTT; CDR3aa: CASSLGRLAEAFF
abundance: -; v_gene: TRBV5-1; d_gene: TRBD2; j_gene: TRBJ2-6; CDR3nt: TGCGCCAGCAGCTTTATGACTAGCGGGGGTGGCTCTGGGGCCAACGTCCTGACTTTC; CDR3aa: CASSFMTSGGGSGANVLTF
abundance: many; v_gene: TRBV6-1; d_gene: -; j_gene: TRBJ1-3; CDR3nt: TGTGCCACCGCCGAGACACTCTCTGGAAACACCATATATTTT; CDR3aa: CATAETLSGNTIYF
abundance: -; v_gene: TRBV6-5; d_gene: TRBD2; j_gene: TRBJ2-1; CDR3nt: TGTGCCAGCAGTTACTTGTCTTTTGCGCGGGGGGATGAAAATGAGCAGTTCTTC; CDR3aa: CASSYLSFARGDENEQFF
abundance: many; v_gene: TRBV20-1; d_gene: -; j_gene: TRBJ2-7; CDR3nt: TGCAGTGCTAGAGACCCCTTCTCGTCCTACGAGCAGTACTTC; CDR3aa: CSARDPFSSYEQYF
abundance: -; v_gene: TRBV4-3; d_gene: -; j_gene: TRBJ2-4; CDR3nt: TGCGCCAGCAGCCCCCGGACAGCTAGTACCGACCAGAACATTCAGTACTTC; CDR3aa: CASSPRTASTDQNIQYF
abundance: -; v_gene: TRBV12-3/TRBV12-4; d_gene: -; j_gene: TRBJ1-5; CDR3nt: TGTGCCAGCAGCACCAGGACTCAGCCCCAGCATTTT; CDR3aa: CASSTRTQPQHF
abundance: few; v_gene: TRBV18; d_gene: TRBD1; j_gene: TRBJ1-6; CDR3nt: TGTGCCAGCTCAGCCGGGACAGGGGGGAATTCACCCCTCCACTTT; CDR3aa: CASSAGTGGNSPLHF
abundance: few; v_gene: TRBV7-2; d_gene: -; j_gene: TRBJ1-6; CDR3nt: TGTGCCAGCAGCTCTGACAGCTTTTATTCACCCCTCCACTTT; CDR3aa: CASSSDSFYSPLHF
abundance: once; v_gene: TRBV3-1; d_gene: TRBD2; j_gene: TRBJ2-1; CDR3nt: TGTGCCAGCAGCCAACCGGGGGGGGCTGAGCAGTTCTTC; CDR3aa: CASSQPGGAEQFF
abundance: -; v_gene: TRBV4-3; d_gene: -; j_gene: TRBJ1-1; CDR3nt: TGCGCCAGCAGCCAAGGCCGTACAGGGTTGAAGGCCACTGAAGCTTTCTTT; CDR3aa: CASSQGRTGLKATEAFF